This T cell receptor (beta chain) was identified during a study of T-cell memory formation after mild COVID-19. Each CDR3 protein is one row after TCRdb ran MiXCR on the 5' RACE reads. The table lists 350,000 to 550,000 distinct CDR3 sequences, roughly 17% of them singletons. Germline lookup yields CDR1 LGHDT and CDR2 YNNKEL (reference sequence). There are 12 residues in the CDR3. With 5 bases removed from V and 3 bases from J, the gap between germline ends came to 5 bases. The sequenced sample consisted of PBMCs or a T cell subset sorted from them (not recorded which). The receptor was derived from a man aged 18 to 35 who had mild COVID-19 (a few samples of this study predate the infection). Cell type and time point are not known. V gene TRBV3-1 combines with J gene TRBJ2-1, with unresolved D. Written as DNA, the CDR3 is TGTGCCAGCAGCGAGATCTACAATGAGCAGTTCTTC. Encoded protein: CASSEIYNEQFF.